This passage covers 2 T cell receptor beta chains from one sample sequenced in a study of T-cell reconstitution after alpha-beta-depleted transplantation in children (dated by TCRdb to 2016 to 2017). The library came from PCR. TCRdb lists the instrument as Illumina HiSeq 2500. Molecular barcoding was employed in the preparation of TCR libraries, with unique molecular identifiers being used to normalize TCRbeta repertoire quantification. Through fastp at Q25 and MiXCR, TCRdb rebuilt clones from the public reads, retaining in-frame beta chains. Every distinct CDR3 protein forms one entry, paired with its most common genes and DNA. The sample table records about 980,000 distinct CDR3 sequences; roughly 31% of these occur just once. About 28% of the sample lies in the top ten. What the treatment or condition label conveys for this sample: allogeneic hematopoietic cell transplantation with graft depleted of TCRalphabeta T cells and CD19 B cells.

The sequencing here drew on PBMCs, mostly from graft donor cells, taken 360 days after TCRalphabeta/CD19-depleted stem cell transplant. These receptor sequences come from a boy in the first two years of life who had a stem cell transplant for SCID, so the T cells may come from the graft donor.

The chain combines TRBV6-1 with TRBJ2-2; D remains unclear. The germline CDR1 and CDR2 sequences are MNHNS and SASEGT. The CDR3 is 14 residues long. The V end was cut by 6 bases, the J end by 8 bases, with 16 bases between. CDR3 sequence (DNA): TGTGCCAGCAGCCCAAGACACTCAAGGGGGGAGCTGTTTTTT. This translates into CASSPRHSRGELFF.

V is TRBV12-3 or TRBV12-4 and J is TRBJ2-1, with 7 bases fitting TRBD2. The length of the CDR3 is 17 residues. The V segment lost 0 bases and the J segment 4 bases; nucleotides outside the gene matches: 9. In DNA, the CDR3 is TGTGCCAGCAGTTTAGCGCTCCTAGCGGAATTTTACAATGAGCAGTTCTTC. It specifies CASSLALLAEFYNEQFF.